The 10 T cell receptor beta chains below come from one sample, sequenced in a study of OX40 agonist ivuxolimab in advanced cancers. Library preparation employed the immunoSEQ multiplex PCR assay. TCRdb's version of the immuneACCESS table is confined to in-frame rearrangements and falls short of the full clone set. An unresolved V gene accounts for under half of the shortfall where checked; the remainder is of unknown origin. Counted in this sample were some 29,000 clones; about 88% of them appeared once. Of the sample, roughly 19% falls within the top ten clones. This specimen was CD4+ or CD8+ T cells sorted from blood, taken in a trial of the OX40 agonist ivuxolimab. The origin of the receptors is an adult with an advanced solid tumor such as melanoma, head and neck, liver or kidney cancer.

The J gene is TRBJ2-5, the V gene TRBV4-3; 8 nucleotides line up with TRBD2. The junction had 11 bases not matched to a gene; V was cut back by 0 bases and J by 5 bases. The CDR3 loop spans 17 amino acids. Germline V gives CDR1 LGHNA, CDR2 YSLEER. CDR3: CASSQDLVGGAGETQYF. DNA of the CDR3: TGCGCCAGCAGCCAAGATCTGGTCGGGGGGGCCGGGGAGACCCAGTACTTC.

The chain carries TRBV2 and TRBJ2-5; 14 bases are shared with TRBD2. V shed 6 bases, J shed 2 bases, and the junction held 8 bases outside the gene matches. The CDR3 has 17 residues. From germline, CDR1 is SNHLY and CDR2 FYNNEI. The CDR3 DNA reads TGTGCCAGCAGCGACGGGACTAGCGGGAGCCGGCAAGAGACCCAGTACTTC. It translates to CASSDGTSGSRQETQYF.

The rearrangement joins TRBV28 to TRBJ2-7; D tentatively fits TRBD1 or TRBD2 (5 bases each). Germline V lookup: CDR1 MDHEN, CDR2 SYDVKM. Trimming pared 3 bases from V and 0 bases from J, leaving 15 bases between. The CDR3 is 16 amino acids. CDR3 DNA sequence: TGTGCCAGCAGTTTTTCCGGGACCCGAAGCTCCTACGAGCAGTACTTC. Its protein product is CASSFSGTRSSYEQYF. The variable domain in full, with the rest retrieved from reference TRBV28 and TRBJ2-7, is DVKVTQSSRYLVKRTGEKVFLECVQDMDHENMFWYRQDPGLGLRLIYFSYDVKMKEKGDIPEGYSVSREKKERFSLILESASTNQTSMYLCASSFSGTRSSYEQYFGPGTRLTVT.

V gene TRBV11-3 combines with J gene TRBJ2-7; perhaps TRBD1 as D (6 bases). V lost 7 bases to trimming and J lost 7 bases, with 20 bases between them. The length of the CDR3 is 14 residues. Per the germline V gene, CDR1 is SGHNT and CDR2 is YENEEA. Written as DNA, the CDR3 is TGTGCCAGCACTTTATTCGGGACATGGGGGGAGCAGTACTTC. This sequence encodes CASTLFGTWGEQYF.

The rearrangement links TRBV7-2 to TRBJ2-1; the D is unclear. From germline, CDR1 is SGHTA and CDR2 FQGNSA. The CDR3 runs to 17 residues. V lost 3 bases and J 1 base, leaving 16 bases between the germline ends. DNA of the CDR3: TGTGCCAGCAGCTTCACTCCACGGTACGGATCCTACAATGAGCAGTTCTTC. Translated: CASSFTPRYGSYNEQFF.

The chain combines TRBV7-9 with TRBJ2-7; tentative D call: TRBD1 (5 bases). The CDR3 totals 16 residues. V was trimmed by 1 base and J by 3 bases, leaving 16 bases between them. Germline V gives CDR1 SEHNR, CDR2 FQNEAQ (reference sequence). The CDR3 coding sequence is TGTGCCAGCAGCTTAGGAGACAGCGCCGGATACTACGAGCAGTACTTC. It encodes CASSLGDSAGYYEQYF.

The chain has TRBV5-1 and TRBJ2-1; 7 bases align to TRBD2. Germline loops: CDR1 SGHRS, CDR2 YFSETQ. This CDR3 comprises 13 residues. V gave up 6 bases and J gave up 4 bases; unmatched junction bases: 4. The CDR3: CASKTGGYNEQFF. Here the CDR3 DNA reads TGCGCCAGCAAGACGGGGGGTTACAATGAGCAGTTCTTC.

The genes are TRBV28 and TRBJ2-2; 8 nucleotides align to TRBD1. V was clipped by 5 bases and J by 6 bases; unmatched bases: 5. CDR3 length: 14 amino acids. Germline V lookup: CDR1 MDHEN, CDR2 SYDVKM. In DNA, the CDR3 is TGTGCCAGCAGTCGGGACAGGTCGGCCGGGGAGCTGTTTTTT. Protein sequence: CASSRDRSAGELFF.

The V gene is TRBV11-2, the J gene TRBJ2-7, with D unclear. CDR1 is SGHAT, CDR2 FQNNGV, per germline. V dropped 8 bases and J dropped 2 bases, with 10 bases sitting between them. This CDR3 has 12 residues. DNA for the CDR3: TGTGCCAGCTCTTTTGGACCCTACGAGCAGTACTTC. This translates into CASSFGPYEQYF.

V gene TRBV4-3 combines with J gene TRBJ2-3, with a tentative D call TRBD1 (6 bases). V lost 1 base, J lost 7 bases, and 24 bases lay in between. The V gene's germline CDR1 is LGHNA and CDR2 YSLEER. This CDR3 has 18 residues. The CDR3 region is CASSQAYPRGSERHTQYF. The CDR3 coding sequence is TGCGCCAGCAGCCAAGCCTACCCGAGGGGGAGTGAGAGGCATACGCAGTATTTT.